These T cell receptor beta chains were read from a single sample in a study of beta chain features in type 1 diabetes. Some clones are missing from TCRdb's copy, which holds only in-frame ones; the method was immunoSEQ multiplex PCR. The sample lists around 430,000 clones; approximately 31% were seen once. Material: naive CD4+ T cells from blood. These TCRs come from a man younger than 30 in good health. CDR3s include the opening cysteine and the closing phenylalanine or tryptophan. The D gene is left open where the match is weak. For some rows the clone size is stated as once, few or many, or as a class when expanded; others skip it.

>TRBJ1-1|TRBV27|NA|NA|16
TGTGCCAGCAGTTATGCAGCGGGGACCATGAACACTGAAGCTTTCTTT
CASSYAAGTMNTEAFF
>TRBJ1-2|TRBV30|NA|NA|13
TGTGCCTGGAGCCCAGACAGCTCCTATGGCTACACCTTC
CAWSPDSSYGYTF
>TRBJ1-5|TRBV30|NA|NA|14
TGTGCCTGGAGTGTACGGTTCAACGGGCAGCCCCAGCATTTT
CAWSVRFNGQPQHF
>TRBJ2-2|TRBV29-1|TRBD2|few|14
TGCAGCGCTCGGACTAGCGGGAGTCCCGGGGAGCTGTTTTTT
CSARTSGSPGELFF
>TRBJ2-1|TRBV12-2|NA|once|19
TGTGCAAGTCGCCCAGGGACTAGCGGGAGCCTACCTCCCTATCCCGAGCAGTTCTTC
CASRPGTSGSLPPYPEQFF
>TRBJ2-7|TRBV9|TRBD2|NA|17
TGTGCCAGCAGCGTAGGGACTAGCGGGAGGCTTACCTACGAGCAGTACTTC
CASSVGTSGRLTYEQYF
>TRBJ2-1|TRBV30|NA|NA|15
TGTGCCTGGAGTGTTCGAGCCTTCCTCTACAATGAGCAGTTCTTC
CAWSVRAFLYNEQFF
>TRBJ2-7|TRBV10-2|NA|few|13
TGCGCCAGCAGTGTATCGGAAGCTCAAGGGCAGTACTTC
CASSVSEAQGQYF
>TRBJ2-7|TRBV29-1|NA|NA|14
TGCAGCGTTGTCCTGGCTGGGCCTTCCTCCGAGCAGTACTTC
CSVVLAGPSSEQYF
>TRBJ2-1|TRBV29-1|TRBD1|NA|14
TGCAGCGAGAACAGGGGCCGCTGGGGGAATGAGCAGTTCTTC
CSENRGRWGNEQFF
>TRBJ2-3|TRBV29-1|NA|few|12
TGCAGCGTTGATTTGGGGGCAGATACGCAGTATTTT
CSVDLGADTQYF
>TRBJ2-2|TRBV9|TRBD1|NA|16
TGTGCCAGCAGCGTAGCAGGACAGGGGACAACCGGGGAGCTGTTTTTT
CASSVAGQGTTGELFF
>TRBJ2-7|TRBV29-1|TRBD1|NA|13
TGCAGCGTCAGACAGGGGAGCTCCTACGAGCAGTACTTC
CSVRQGSSYEQYF
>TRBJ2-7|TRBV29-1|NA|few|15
TGCAGCGTTGAAGATCCACGGGGGGCGGGCTACGAGCAGTACTTC
CSVEDPRGAGYEQYF
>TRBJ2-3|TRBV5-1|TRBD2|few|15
TGCGCCAGCGGGACTAGCGGGATTCGCACAGATACGCAGTATTTT
CASGTSGIRTDTQYF
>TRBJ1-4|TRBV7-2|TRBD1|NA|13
TGTGCCAGCAGCCGGGGACAGGGGGAAAAACTGTTTTTT
CASSRGQGEKLFF
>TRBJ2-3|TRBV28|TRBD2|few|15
TGTGCCAGCAGTCTAGCGGGAGGGCCGGTAGATACGCAGTATTTT
CASSLAGGPVDTQYF